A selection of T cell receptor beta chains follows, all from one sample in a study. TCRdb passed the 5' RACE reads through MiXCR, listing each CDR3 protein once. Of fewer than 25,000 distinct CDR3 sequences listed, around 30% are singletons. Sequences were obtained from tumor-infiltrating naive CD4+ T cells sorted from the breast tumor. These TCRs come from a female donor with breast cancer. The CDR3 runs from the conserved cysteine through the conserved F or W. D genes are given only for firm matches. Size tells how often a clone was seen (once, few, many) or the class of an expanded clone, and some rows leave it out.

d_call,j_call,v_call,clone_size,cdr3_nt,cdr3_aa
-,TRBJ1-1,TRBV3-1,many,TGTGCCAGCAGCCAAGAACAGAACACTGAAGCTTTCTTT,CASSQEQNTEAFF
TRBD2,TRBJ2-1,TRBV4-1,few,TGCGCCAGCAGCCGCCGGGGGGGAGGGGACAATGAGCAGTTCTTC,CASSRRGGGDNEQFF
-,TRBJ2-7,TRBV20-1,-,TGCAGTGCCCCTCGGACTCGCGACTACGAGCAGTGCTTC,CSAPRTRDYEQCF
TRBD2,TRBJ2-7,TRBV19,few,TGTGCCAGTAGATTCCGGGGGGTAGCGGAGACCTACGAGCAGTACTTC,CASRFRGVAETYEQYF
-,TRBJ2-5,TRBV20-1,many,TGCAGTGCTCTCCGGGAAGGAGAGACCCAGTACTTC,CSALREGETQYF
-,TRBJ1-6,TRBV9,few,TGTGCCAGCAGCGTAAGCGCGGGTTCACCCCTCCACTTT,CASSVSAGSPLHF
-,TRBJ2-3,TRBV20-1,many,TGCAGTGCTAGAGATCCGCTCTCGGATACGCAGTATTTT,CSARDPLSDTQYF
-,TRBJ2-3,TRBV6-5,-,TGTGCCAGCAGTTATGGGTATACGCAGTATTTT,CASSYGYTQYF
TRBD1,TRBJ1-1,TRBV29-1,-,TGCAGCGTGTGGCCAGGGGGAGGTAAGATTGAAGCTTTCTTT,CSVWPGGGKIEAFF
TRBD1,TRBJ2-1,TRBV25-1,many,TGTGCCAGCAGTATTCAGGGGGCTAATGAGCAGTTCTTC,CASSIQGANEQFF
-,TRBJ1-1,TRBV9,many,TGTGCCAGCAGCGTAGCAGAGGGTGAAGCTTTCTTT,CASSVAEGEAFF
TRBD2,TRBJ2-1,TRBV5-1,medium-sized,TGCGCCAGCAGCCTTTCCCCGGGGCGGGAGGCCTGGGAGCAGTTCTTC,CASSLSPGREAWEQFF
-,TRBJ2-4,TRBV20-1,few,TGCAGTGCTAGGGATCAGGAGACCAAAAACATTCAGTACTTC,CSARDQETKNIQYF
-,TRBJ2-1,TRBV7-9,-,TGTGCCAGCAGCTTAGGGCTGCACAATGAGCAGTTCTTC,CASSLGLHNEQFF
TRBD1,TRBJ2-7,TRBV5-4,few,TGTGCCAGCAGCCGGACAGGGAGCGACGAGCAGTACTTC,CASSRTGSDEQYF
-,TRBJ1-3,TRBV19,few,TGTGCCAGTAGTATTATGGGACGTGGAAACACCATATATTTT,CASSIMGRGNTIYF
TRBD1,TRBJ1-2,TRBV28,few,TGTGCCAGCAGTTTTGAACAGGGGGCGCGCGGCTACACCTTC,CASSFEQGARGYTF
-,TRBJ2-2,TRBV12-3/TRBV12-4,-,TGTGCCAGCAGGTTGCGGGGACAGAACACCGGGGAGCTGTTTTTT,CASRLRGQNTGELFF
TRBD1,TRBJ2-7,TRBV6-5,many,TGTGCCAGCAGCGGGGACAGTCACTACGAGCAGTACTTC,CASSGDSHYEQYF
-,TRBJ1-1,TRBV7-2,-,TGTGCCAGCAGCCTACACGGCTACCTGGCTGAAGCTTTCTTT,CASSLHGYLAEAFF
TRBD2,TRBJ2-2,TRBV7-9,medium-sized,TGTGCCAGCGTAGCGGGAGGGCCCCCCGGGGAGCTGTTTTTT,CASVAGGPPGELFF
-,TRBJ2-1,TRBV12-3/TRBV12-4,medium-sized,TGTGCCAGCAGTTTCGTCTCGGATGAGCAGTTCTTC,CASSFVSDEQFF
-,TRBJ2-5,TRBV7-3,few,TGTGCCAGCAGCCCCACCCCCAGGTCCCGAGAGACCCAGTACTTC,CASSPTPRSRETQYF
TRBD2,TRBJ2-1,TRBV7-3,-,TGTGCCAGCAGCTTCTTCGGACTAGCGGGAAGGAATGAGCAGTTCTTC,CASSFFGLAGRNEQFF
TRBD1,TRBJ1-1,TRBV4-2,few,TGTGCCAGCCGGACAGGGGGCGCTGGGGACACTGAAGCTTTCTTT,CASRTGGAGDTEAFF
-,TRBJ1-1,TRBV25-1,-,TGTGCCAGCAGTGACGCCCAGGACGTTGGAAGTACTGAAGCTTTCTTT,CASSDAQDVGSTEAFF
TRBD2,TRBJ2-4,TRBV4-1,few,TGCGCCAGCAGTCCGGGACTAGCGGGAGGGCAGGCCAAAAACATTCAGTACTTC,CASSPGLAGGQAKNIQYF
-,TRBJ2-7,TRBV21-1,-,TGTGCCAGCAGCTCGCGGGTCCCGAAGGGCTACGAGCAGTACTTC,CASSSRVPKGYEQYF
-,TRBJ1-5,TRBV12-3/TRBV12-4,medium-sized,TGTGCCAGCAGTTTAGCGGCCGGACAGTTTGAGCAGCCCCAGCATTTT,CASSLAAGQFEQPQHF
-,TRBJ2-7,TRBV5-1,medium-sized,TGCGCCAGCAGTGTGGGACAAAGCTCCTACGAGCAGTACTTC,CASSVGQSSYEQYF
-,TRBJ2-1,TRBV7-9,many,TGTGCCAGCGAAGGGGGTTCCGAAGGGTACAATGAGCAGTTCTTC,CASEGGSEGYNEQFF
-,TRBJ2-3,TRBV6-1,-,TGTGCCAGCAGTGAAGCGTGGGAGAGCACAGATACGCGGTATTTT,CASSEAWESTDTRYF
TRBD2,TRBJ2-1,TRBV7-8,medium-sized,TGTGCCAGCAGCTCGGGACTAGCGAGCTATGAGCAGTTCTTC,CASSSGLASYEQFF
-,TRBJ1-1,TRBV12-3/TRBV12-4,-,TGTGCCAGCAGCCGGACAAGACCGTTTTTCTTT,CASSRTRPFFF
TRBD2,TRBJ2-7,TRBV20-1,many,TGCAGTGCTAGGGGGCGGACTAGCGGGAGTCTCACCTACGAGCAGTACTTC,CSARGRTSGSLTYEQYF
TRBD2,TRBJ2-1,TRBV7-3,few,TGTGCCAGCAGCCAAGGTGGCGGGACTAACAATGAGCAGTTCTTC,CASSQGGGTNNEQFF